This TCR beta chain was identified in a study of cytomegalovirus exposure and HLA in healthy donors. Study-wide background: There were under 140 million unique TCR beta sequences, drawn from approximately 190 million T cells, in an earlier analysis.

13 Jbeta primers and 60 Vbeta primers were used for the PCR. In the source study's methods: About 83 million unique TCR beta chains, some 9.9 million shared, were counted in a later analysis. Only in-frame clones appear in the TCRdb table, and some are missing; sequencing was by immunoSEQ multiplex PCR. V and J calls and clone size are given by that table; D and trimming were obtained from the DNA. The repertoire has around 110,000 clones, under 70% of them found once; the top ten carry roughly 10%. Study-level points and caveats: A likely sequencing artifact accounted for one observed cluster of highly shared sequence variants.

The CDR3 runs to 15 residues. The V end was cut by 4 bases, the J end by 1 base, with 8 bases between. CDR1 and CDR2 (germline): MRHNA, SNTAGT. Details on this clone: Its matching antigen is unknown.

Sequenced: PBMCs. The chain has TRBV6-4 and TRBJ2-6, with D possibly matching TRBD1 (6 bases). The TCR originated in a man aged 30 to 45 in good health and CMV-seropositive. CDR3 sequence reads: CASSADSSGANVLTF. In DNA, the CDR3 is TGTGCCAGCAGTGCGGACAGTTCTGGGGCCAACGTCCTGACTTTC.